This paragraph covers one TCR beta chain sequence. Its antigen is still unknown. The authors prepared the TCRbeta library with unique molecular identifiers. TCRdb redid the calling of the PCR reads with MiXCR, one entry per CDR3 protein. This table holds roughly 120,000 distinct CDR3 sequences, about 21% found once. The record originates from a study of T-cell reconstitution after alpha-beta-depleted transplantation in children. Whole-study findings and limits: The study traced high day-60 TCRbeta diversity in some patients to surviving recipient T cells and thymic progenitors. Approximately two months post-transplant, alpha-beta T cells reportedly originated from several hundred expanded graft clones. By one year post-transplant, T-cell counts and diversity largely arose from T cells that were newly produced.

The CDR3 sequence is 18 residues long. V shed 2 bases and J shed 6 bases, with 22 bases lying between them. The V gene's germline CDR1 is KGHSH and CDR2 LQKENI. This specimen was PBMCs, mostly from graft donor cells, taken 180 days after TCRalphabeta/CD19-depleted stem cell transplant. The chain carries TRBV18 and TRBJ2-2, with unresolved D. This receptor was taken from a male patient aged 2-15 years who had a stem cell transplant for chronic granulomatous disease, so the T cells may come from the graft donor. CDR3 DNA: TGTGCCAGCTCACCATTCCTCGCGGCCCAAAGGAGCGCCGGGGAGCTGTTTTTT. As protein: CASSPFLAAQRSAGELFF.